This record looks at one T cell receptor (beta chain) sequence and its context. What it recognizes is unknown. The source of the sample is a study of OX40 agonist ivuxolimab in advanced cancers. Across the study: Patients got intravenous ivuxolimab at 0.01 to 10 mg/kg every 2 weeks. The dose-escalation cohort was just under 85% male, with a mean age of 60 years, ranging about 20 to 85. Study results and limitations: Both CD4+ and CD8+ T cell populations in blood had undergone clonal expansion by week 6 at 0.1 to 3.0 mg/kg. Compared with CD4+, CD8+ T cells on average had more expanded clones.

The repertoire was sequenced with immunoSEQ multiplex PCR; TCRdb's copy has only in-frame clones and lacks some. Here the sample spans some 87,000 clones, about 88% being singletons. This CDR3 comprises 14 residues. Germline CDR1 reads SGHAT; CDR2 reads FQNNGV. V was pared by 5 bases and J by 1 base, with 11 bases between. The receptor was derived from an adult with an advanced solid tumor such as melanoma, head and neck, liver or kidney cancer. V gene TRBV11-2 combines with J gene TRBJ2-5; a possible D gene is TRBD1 (6 bases). The sequencing here drew on CD4+ or CD8+ T cells sorted from blood, taken in a trial of the OX40 agonist ivuxolimab. The DNA for the CDR3 is TGTGCCAGCAGCCCCGGACAGTCCCAAGAGACCCAGTACTTC. This gives the protein CASSPGQSQETQYF.